This TCR beta chain was recorded in a study of blood T cells in healthy people across ages. Study-wide points: Across the age range, TCR beta diversity per million T cells fell in a roughly linear way. Whereas aged donors had fewer naive CD4+ cells, long-lived donors had more of them and higher diversity. Investigators treated diversity estimates from one million T cells as underestimates.

V was trimmed by 2 bases and J by 6 bases, leaving 11 bases between them. Germline V gives CDR1 SQVTM, CDR2 ANQGSEA. This CDR3 has 13 amino acids. Healthy Caucasians from Russia aged about 6 to 90 served as donors. With a J-beta primer mix and a sample-barcoded 5' primer, a second PCR ran about 6 to 11 cycles. One entry per CDR3 protein, called by TCRdb with MiXCR from the 5' RACE reads. This sample has about 640,000 distinct CDR3 sequences, with about 54% found just once. A note on this clonotype: The antigen remains unidentified.

Material for sequencing was blood. This chain connects TRBV29-1 to TRBJ2-4; D is perhaps TRBD2 (5 bases). The clonotype originates from a man in his sixties in good health. The CDR3 here is CSVEFWGANIQYF. The CDR3 nucleotides are TGCAGCGTTGAATTCTGGGGAGCAAACATTCAGTACTTC.